This TCR beta chain appears in the sequencing data of a study of molecular identifiers for immune sequencing clone quantification. The CDR3 length is 13 residues. The germline CDR1 and CDR2 sequences are SQVTM and ANQGSEA. The J segment lost 1 base and the V segment lost 7 bases, leaving 1 base of the junction unmatched. This clonotype was counted ten times or more. MiXCR was run by TCRdb on the PCR reads, yielding one entry per CDR3 protein. The sample lists about 630,000 distinct CDR3 sequences, over 25% occurring once. This clonotype was sampled from a human donor in good health. Some libraries in this study had Jurkat cell RNA spiked in. This chain uses TRBV29-1 with TRBJ2-2, with 9 bases that match TRBD1. The sequencing input was naive CD8+ T cells from blood, with Jurkat cell RNA spiked in. Subset noted: FACS-sorted CD8+CD4-CCR7+CD45RA+ naive T cells. Here the CDR3 reads CSGTGVNTGELFF. Written as DNA, the CDR3 is TGCAGCGGGACAGGGGTGAACACCGGGGAGCTGTTTTTT.